Each of the 26 T cell receptor beta chains below was sequenced from the same sample in a study of low-dose radiotherapy and immunotherapy resistance in tumors. Time point noted: after trial treatment. Described treatment: LDRT plus nivolumab, ipilimumab, low-dose cyclophosphamide and aspirin (RACIN trial). With TRAV- and TRBV-specific primers, first-strand cDNA was made, covering the alpha and beta chains. TCR amplification ran approximately 20 PCR cycles using constant-region and V-primer adapter primers. TCRdb called the reads again in MiXCR, with one record for every CDR3 protein. Of approximately 80,000 distinct CDR3 sequences in the sample, less than 20% are singletons; the top ten hold approximately 1.5%. Sequencing was performed on PBMCs, taken after low-dose radiotherapy plus immunotherapy. These receptors originate from a male donor with prostate cancer.

This clonotype was observed at least ten times. V gene TRBV5-4 combines with J gene TRBJ2-5, with D maybe TRBD2 (5 bases). Germline CDR1 is SGHNT and CDR2 is YYREEE (reference sequence). Trimming pared 1 base from V and 4 bases from J, leaving 14 bases between. The CDR3 has 15 residues. CDR3 amino acids: CASSLPAGRAETQYF. The CDR3 coding sequence is TGTGCCAGCAGCTTGCCGGCGGGTAGGGCAGAGACCCAGTACTTC.

V is TRBV4-3 and J is TRBJ2-7, with 8 nucleotides matching TRBD2. This CDR3 has 15 residues. The ends lost 3 bases at V and 2 bases at J; junction bases unmatched: 6. Germline lookup yields CDR1 LGHNA and CDR2 YSLEER. The CDR3 loop is CASSHLAGDTYEQYF. The CDR3 nucleotides read TGCGCCAGCAGCCACCTAGCGGGCGACACCTACGAGCAGTACTTC.

Of note for this clonotype: This likely stems from a read error, as it lies one base from a far larger clone. The chain recombines TRBV10-3 with TRBJ2-1; perhaps TRBD1 as D (6 bases). The ends were cut back, 5 bases at V and 10 bases at J, with 12 bases in the middle. There are 12 residues in the CDR3. Germline assignment: CDR1 ENHRY and CDR2 SYGVKD. CDR3 sequence reads: CAISPGVHEQFF. The CDR3 DNA sequence: TGTGCCATCAGTCCAGGGGTCCACGAGCAGTTCTTC.

On this clonotype itself: A single base separates this from a much larger clone, so it may be a read error. The rearrangement joins TRBV19 to TRBJ2-1; D is unresolved. Trimming removed 6 bases at V and 3 bases at J, with 9 bases between. This CDR3 region has 13 residues. CDR1 is LNHDA and CDR2 is SQIVND in the germline V gene (reference sequence). The CDR3 loop is CASRVSDYNEQFF. For the CDR3, the DNA is TGTGCCAGTAGAGTATCTGACTACAATGAGCAGTTCTTC.

This clonotype is a singleton in its sample. The chain has TRBV29-1 and TRBJ2-1; TRBD2 matches at 12 bases. The V gene's germline CDR1 is SQVTM and CDR2 ANQGSEA. The CDR3 covers 15 residues. The V gene end was trimmed by 5 bases and the J gene end by 5 bases; junction bases not matched to a gene: 7. DNA of the CDR3: TGCAGCGTTCTGGGGACTAGCGGGCGCCACAATGAGCAGTTCTTC. This translates into CSVLGTSGRHNEQFF.

This clonotype was observed at least ten times. This chain joins TRBV7-2 and TRBJ2-1; TRBD2 matches at 13 bases. This CDR3 comprises 19 residues. Trimming removed 4 bases from V and 1 base from J; junction bases left unmatched: 10. Germline-derived CDR1 and CDR2 are SGHTA and FQGNSA. Written as DNA, the CDR3 is TGTGCCAGCAGCTCTCCGGGACTAGCGGGGTTTAATTCCTACAATGAGCAGTTCTTC. Protein sequence: CASSSPGLAGFNSYNEQFF.

The table lists this clonotype with many counts. J is TRBJ2-7 and V is TRBV4-2, with D perhaps TRBD1 or TRBD2 (5 bases each). V lost 8 bases to trimming and J lost 0 bases, with 11 bases between them. Germline CDR1 is LGHNA and CDR2 is YNFKEQ. The CDR3 totals 13 residues. CDR3 sequence: CASSAGASYEQYF. In DNA form, the CDR3 reads TGTGCCAGCTCCGCCGGGGCCTCCTACGAGCAGTACTTC.

This clonotype was counted many times. This chain uses TRBV7-2 with TRBJ2-1, with 7 positions matching TRBD2. V shed 4 bases and J 6 bases; nucleotides not matched to a gene: 12. This CDR3 comprises 16 residues. Germline-derived CDR1 and CDR2 are SGHTA and FQGNSA. The CDR3 protein is CASSSYLRGGGNEQFF. CDR3 coding DNA: TGTGCCAGCAGCTCCTACCTGAGGGGCGGGGGCAATGAGCAGTTCTTC.

This clonotype was found many times. This chain links TRBV18 with TRBJ2-3; tentatively, D is TRBD2 (6 bases). Germline V gives CDR1 KGHSH, CDR2 LQKENI. Trimming took off 5 bases at V and 0 bases at J, with 12 bases between the two ends. The CDR3 length is 15 residues. CDR3 sequence: CASSIGTYSTDTQYF. In nucleotides, the CDR3 is TGTGCCAGCTCAATTGGGACTTATAGCACAGATACGCAGTATTTT.

This clonotype was recorded at least ten times. The chain couples TRBV28 to TRBJ2-7; D is possibly TRBD1 (6 bases). The CDR3 sequence is 14 residues long. In germline, CDR1 is MDHEN, CDR2 SYDVKM. The V end lost 5 bases, the J end lost 4 bases, and 15 bases lay between the germline ends. The CDR3 sequence is CASSHLRGFYEQYF. In nucleotides, the CDR3 is TGTGCCAGCAGTCATCTGAGGGGGTTTTACGAGCAGTACTTC.

This clonotype was seen ten or more times. V usage is TRBV25-1 and J usage is TRBJ2-2; the D gene is possibly TRBD2 (5 bases). This CDR3 is built from 15 residues. Per the germline V gene, CDR1 is MGHDK and CDR2 is SYGVNS. Trimming removed 7 bases at V and 2 bases at J, with 14 bases between. In DNA form, the CDR3 reads TGTGCCAGCACTGGCGGAGCGGCTAACACCGGGGAGCTGTTTTTT. It yields the protein CASTGGAANTGELFF.

Comment on this clonotype: The junction departs from the called germline gene at one end, perhaps through a read error. Here the CDR3 reads CASSLLGHGFNDQFF. CDR3 nucleotides: TGTGCCAGCAGCTTACTCGGACATGGCTTCAATGACCAGTTCTTC. The chain combines TRBV7-2 with TRBJ2-1; D perhaps matches TRBD1 (5 bases). Germline V CDR1 and CDR2: SGHTA, FQGNSA. This CDR3 spans 15 amino acids.

This clonotype has at least ten counts. The CDR3, as DNA: TGTGCCAGCAGCTATGGTGGGTCTGGAAACACCATATATTTT. It is translated as CASSYGGSGNTIYF. The chain has TRBV3-1 and TRBJ1-3; D is unclear. Trimming shortened V by 5 bases and J by 1 base, and 9 bases separated the two germline ends. Germline V gene lookup returns CDR1 LGHDT and CDR2 YNNKEL (reference sequence). The length of the CDR3 is 14 residues. Based on the CDR3 plus reference TRBV3-1 and TRBJ1-3, the full variable domain is DTAVSQTPKYLVTQMGNDKSIKCEQNLGHDTMYWYKQDSKKFLKIMFSYNNKELIINETVPNRFSPKSPDKAHLNLHINSLELGDSAVYFCASSYGGSGNTIYFGEGSWLTVV.

About this clonotype: One base separates it from a far larger clone, so it is likely a read error. V and J are TRBV9 and TRBJ2-7; 10 bases line up with TRBD1. The CDR3 length is 16 residues. Per the germline V gene, CDR1 is SGDLS and CDR2 is YYNGEE. V lost 0 bases, J lost 7 bases, and 10 bases stayed unmatched. CDR3 in amino acids: CASSVALGTGANEQYF. Here the CDR3 DNA reads TGTGCCAGCAGCGTAGCTCTCGGGACAGGGGCCAATGAGCAGTACTTC.

This clonotype came up once. The likely explanation is a read error, given a far larger clone one base away. The CDR3 end shows no conserved phenylalanine or tryptophan, and so a read error is likely. The chain has TRBV9 and TRBJ2-3; no clear D gene. V was shortened by 5 bases and J by 6 bases, with 10 bases between the two germline ends. The CDR3 is made up of 12 amino acids. Germline CDR1 SGDLS, CDR2 YYNGEE. For the CDR3, the DNA is TGTGCCAGCAGTTTAACTGGTGATACGCAGTATTCT. The encoded protein is CASSLTGDTQYS.

The V and J genes are TRBV19 and TRBJ1-4; D is ambiguous. The CDR3 extends over 15 amino acids. Per germline, CDR1 LNHDA and CDR2 SQIVND (reference sequence). Trimming removed 4 bases from V and 0 bases from J, with 9 bases in between. The CDR3 nucleotides read TGTGCCAGTAGTAACGTTGGCTCAACTAATGAAAAACTGTTTTTT. It codes for CASSNVGSTNEKLFF.

This clonotype came up many times. This rearrangement joins TRBV27 to TRBJ1-1; D remains ambiguous. V shed 4 bases and J shed 1 base, with 16 bases lying between them. CDR1 is MNHEY, CDR2 SMNVEV, per germline (reference sequence). The CDR3 runs 16 residues. The CDR3 region has the DNA TGTGCCAGCAGTTGGCGTTTTTTGGGGAAGAACACTGAAGCTTTCTTT. Protein sequence: CASSWRFLGKNTEAFF.

This clonotype has ten or more counts. This chain links TRBV2 with TRBJ2-2, with 8 bases fitting TRBD2. Germline V lookup: CDR1 SNHLY, CDR2 FYNNEI. V was clipped by 10 bases and J by 6 bases; unmatched bases: 16. The CDR3 sequence is 16 residues long. The CDR3, as DNA: TGTGCCACCAATGGACTAGCAGGGTTTGGGGCCGGGGAGCTGTTTTTT. Translating gives CATNGLAGFGAGELFF.

This clonotype was detected many times. The chain couples TRBV7-2 to TRBJ2-4, with 7 positions matching TRBD1. The germline CDR1 and CDR2 sequences are SGHTA and FQGNSA. This CDR3 is 14 amino acids long. V was clipped by 0 bases and J by 6 bases; unmatched bases: 2. CDR3 region: CASSLAQGINIQYF. CDR3 in DNA: TGTGCCAGCAGCTTAGCACAGGGGATAAACATTCAGTACTTC.

This clonotype was observed many times. V and J are TRBV6-5 and TRBJ2-5; no reliable D call. CDR1 is MNHEY, CDR2 SVGAGI, per germline. CDR3 length equals 15 residues. The V and J ends lost 6 bases and 4 bases respectively, with 18 bases between them. This CDR3 is CASRGRLPAPETQYF. The CDR3 region has the DNA TGTGCCAGCAGGGGCAGACTGCCCGCCCCAGAGACCCAGTACTTC.

In this sample, this clonotype turned up once. Possible read error: a much larger clone is one base away. The rearrangement uses TRBV5-4 and TRBJ2-1; 7 bases match TRBD2. After removal of 4 bases from V and 5 bases from J, the junction contained 9 bases not matched to a gene. Germline CDR1 and CDR2: SGHNT and YYREEE (reference sequence). This CDR3 has 15 amino acids. The CDR3 here is CASSEGLSGHNEQFF. The CDR3 region has the DNA TGTGCCAGCAGCGAGGGACTATCGGGCCACAATGAGCAGTTCTTC.

This clonotype was seen at least ten times. The genes are TRBV7-8 and TRBJ2-7; 8 bases line up with TRBD1. The CDR3 consists of 14 residues. Trimming removed 4 bases from V and 6 bases from J; junction bases left unmatched: 8. In germline, CDR1 is SGHVS, CDR2 FQNEAQ. The CDR3 region is CASSSRQGSSEQYF. CDR3 sequence (DNA): TGTGCCAGCAGCTCAAGACAGGGGAGCTCCGAGCAGTACTTC.

Many counts were recorded for this clonotype. The V call is TRBV27, the J call TRBJ1-6, with TRBD1 as a possible D gene (5 bases). V lost 4 bases and J lost 13, with 17 bases in between. Germline values: CDR1 MNHEY, CDR2 SMNVEV (reference sequence). The CDR3 spans 14 residues. The CDR3 is CASSYKEGIGPLHF. CDR3 sequence (DNA): TGTGCCAGCAGTTATAAGGAGGGGATAGGGCCCCTCCACTTT.

This clonotype was counted many times. The gene calls are TRBV20-1 and TRBJ2-7, with 7 bases fitting TRBD2. V lost 1 base, J lost 1 base, and 13 bases stayed unmatched. The length of the CDR3 is 17 residues. Germline assignment: CDR1 DFQATT and CDR2 SNEGSKA (reference sequence). The CDR3 loop is CSARGAASGLGSYEQYF. The CDR3 DNA follows: TGCAGTGCTAGAGGTGCGGCTAGCGGCTTGGGGTCCTACGAGCAGTACTTC.

V gene TRBV4-3 combines with J gene TRBJ2-1; 7 bases match TRBD2. The germline gives CDR1 LGHNA, CDR2 YSLEER. The CDR3 has 14 amino acids. V was pared by 1 base and J by 8 bases, with 5 bases of the junction left unmatched. DNA of the CDR3: TGCGCCAGCAGCCAAGGGAAAACTAGCGATGAGCAGTTCTTC. Translation gives CASSQGKTSDEQFF.

This clonotype was seen ten or more times. The genes are TRBV10-3 and TRBJ1-4, with 8 bases lining up with TRBD1. The CDR3 contains 12 residues. Germline V gives CDR1 ENHRY, CDR2 SYGVKD. Losses at the gene ends were 10 bases for V and 8 bases for J; bases not matched to a gene: 6. The CDR3 region has the DNA TGTGCCACCGGGACAGGCAGAGAAAAACTGTTTTTT. Translation: CATGTGREKLFF.